This T cell receptor beta chain was sequenced during a study of technical replicates of blood from a handful of donors. Sequencing used immunoSEQ multiplex PCR; TCRdb keeps in-frame clones, though not all of them. The repertoire has some 79,000 clones, about 91% of them found once; the top ten carry 0.3% to 0.45%. Unmatched junction bases numbered 8, after V lost 4 bases and J lost 6 bases. The germline gives CDR1 SGHNT, CDR2 YYREEE (reference sequence). This CDR3 is 15 amino acids long. This clonotype was sampled from a human donor in good health. Some clones in this sample may be carry-over from other donors' samples. Source material: T cells isolated from PBMCs. The chain uses TRBV5-4 and TRBJ2-2, with 8 bases lining up with TRBD2. The CDR3 region has the DNA TGTGCCAGCAGCCAGGACAGCGGGAGTGCCGGGGAGCTGTTTTTT. Protein sequence: CASSQDSGSAGELFF.